This entry concerns a single TCR beta chain. This entry comes from a study of blood T cell repertoires in COVID-19. The V gene lost 4 bases and the J gene lost 5 bases, with 9 bases spanning the gap. Germline values: CDR1 LNHNV, CDR2 YYDKDF (reference sequence). The CDR3 consists of 13 residues. In the original workflow: Using reference gene primer amplification, nucleated cell counts were estimated. Sequencing was performed with immunoSEQ multiplex PCR; in TCRdb, only in-frame clones are kept and a portion is missing. V and J calls plus clone size are reproduced from that table; the DNA served to infer D and trimming. Of 250,000 to 300,000 clones in the sample, 80% to 85% are singletons; the top ten hold about 3.5%.

The gene calls are TRBV15 and TRBJ2-1; D is perhaps TRBD1 (5 bases). Sequencing was carried out using PBMCs or T cells enriched from blood (not recorded which). This receptor was taken from a man over 45 who had recovered from COVID-19. The CDR3 loop is CATSIDSDNEQFF. The CDR3 region has the DNA TGTGCCACCAGCATAGACAGTGACAATGAGCAGTTCTTC.